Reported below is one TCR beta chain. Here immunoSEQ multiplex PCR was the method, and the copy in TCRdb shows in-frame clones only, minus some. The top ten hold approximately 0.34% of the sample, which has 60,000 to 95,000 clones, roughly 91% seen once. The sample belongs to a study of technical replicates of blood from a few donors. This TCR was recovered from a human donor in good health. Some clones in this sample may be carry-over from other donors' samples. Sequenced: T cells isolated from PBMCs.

This chain's CDR3 is CASSPKTRPTDTQYF. For the CDR3, the DNA is TGTGCCAGCAGCCCGAAGACTAGACCCACAGATACGCAGTATTTT. This chain uses TRBV9 with TRBJ2-3; weak D call: TRBD2 (6 bases). The germline V gene encodes CDR1 SGDLS and CDR2 YYNGEE. V was clipped by 4 bases and J by 2 bases, with 14 bases between them. The CDR3 is made up of 15 amino acids.